This TCR beta chain was sequenced for a study of PD-L1 blockade in urothelial cancer. Study overall: Analysis of blood occurred 3 weeks (second dose) and 6 weeks after treatment start.

Germline lookup yields CDR1 SGHTA and CDR2 FQGNSA. This CDR3 is built from 15 residues. V dropped 4 bases and J dropped 3 bases, with 13 bases sitting between them. Stated time point: peripheral blood 6 weeks after treatment start. Generated by immunoSEQ multiplex PCR, the TCRdb table keeps only in-frame clones and is missing some. The repertoire has around 80,000 clones, 85% to 95% of them found once; the top ten carry 0.7% to 0.9%. This clone was recorded only once. The receptor was isolated from a woman older than 75 with urothelial cancer. This sequence joins TRBV7-2 and TRBJ2-1; tentative D call: TRBD1 (6 bases). Sequencing used PBMCs, obtained around atezolizumab (anti-PD-L1) treatment. CDR3 bases: TGTGCCAGCAGCTCCCGAGGGACACGCTACAATGAGCAGTTCTTC. Its translation: CASSSRGTRYNEQFF.